Presented here are 20 T cell receptor beta chains from one specimen sequenced in a study of blood T cell repertoires in COVID-19. This table comes from immunoSEQ multiplex PCR, and its TCRdb copy is limited to in-frame clones, with some not included. The sample contains roughly 430,000 clones, roughly 90% of which appear only once. Sequencing input: PBMCs or T cells enriched from blood (not recorded which). The receptors were gathered from a woman in her forties with acute COVID-19.

The rearrangement joins TRBV4-1 to TRBJ2-7; 7 positions match TRBD1. This CDR3 has 16 amino acids. V lost 1 base to trimming and J lost 1 base; unmatched junction nucleotides: 7. Germline V lookup: CDR1 MGHRA, CDR2 YSYEKL. The CDR3 region has the DNA TGCGCCAGCAGCCAAGCCACGGTGACAGGGTCCTACGAGCAGTACTTC. As protein: CASSQATVTGSYEQYF.

The chain is built from TRBV11-2 and TRBJ1-5; D possibly corresponds to TRBD1 (5 bases). Looked up from germline, CDR1 is SGHAT and CDR2 is FQNNGV. This CDR3 region has 13 residues. Trimming took off 5 bases at V and 4 bases at J, with 9 bases between the two ends. The CDR3 loop is CASSKGVNQPQHF. CDR3 nucleotides: TGTGCCAGCAGCAAAGGGGTTAATCAGCCCCAGCATTTT. Supplemented by reference TRBV11-2 and TRBJ1-5, the full variable domain reads EAGVAQSPRYKIIEKRQSVAFWCNPISGHATLYWYQQILGQGPKLLIQFQNNGVVDDSQLPKDRFSAERLKGVDSTLKIQPAKLEDSAVYLCASSKGVNQPQHFGDGTRLSIL.

CDR3 bases: TGCAGTGCTAGTCCCCTAGCGGGGTACGAGCAGTACTTC. Residues: CSASPLAGYEQYF. The V and J genes are TRBV20-1 and TRBJ2-7; 9 positions match TRBD2. This CDR3 comprises 13 residues. The germline CDR1 and CDR2 sequences are DFQATT and SNEGSKA (reference sequence). After removal of 3 bases from V and 4 bases from J, the junction contained 4 bases not matched to a gene.

This chain links TRBV10-3 with TRBJ2-1, with 12 positions matching TRBD2. The ends lost 7 bases at V and 5 bases at J; junction bases unmatched: 12. The germline gives CDR1 ENHRY, CDR2 SYGVKD. This CDR3 region has 17 residues. This CDR3 is CAITDPSGGVWDNEQFF. CDR3 in DNA: TGTGCCATCACCGACCCTAGCGGGGGGGTATGGGACAATGAGCAGTTCTTC.

The rearrangement joins TRBV5-5 to TRBJ1-2, with D perhaps matching TRBD1 (5 bases). From germline, CDR1 is SGHKS and CDR2 YYEKEE (reference sequence). The CDR3 totals 15 residues. The germline V and J ends were trimmed by 0 bases and 4 bases, with 13 bases remaining between them. The DNA of the CDR3 is TGTGCCAGCAGCTTGGAGGAGGGGCCCTCCTATGGCTACACCTTC. Translating it yields CASSLEEGPSYGYTF.

The chain links TRBV7-9 to TRBJ2-6, with TRBD1 matching over 9 bases. V trimming: 3 bases; J trimming: 0 bases; junction bases outside the gene matches: 6. The CDR3 is 18 residues long. In germline, CDR1 is SEHNR, CDR2 FQNEAQ (reference sequence). In DNA form, the CDR3 reads TGTGCCAGCAGCTTTGACAGGGGGGTCTTCTCTGGGGCCAACGTCCTGACTTTC. This translates into CASSFDRGVFSGANVLTF.

This clone was observed a single time. The V gene is TRBV12-5, the J gene TRBJ1-2; 9 bases agree with TRBD1. V dropped 6 bases and J dropped 6; count of bases not matched to a gene: 11. There are 15 residues in the CDR3. Looked up from germline, CDR1 is LGHNT and CDR2 is FRNRAP. This CDR3 reads CASGGVPGQGNGYTF. The CDR3 nucleotides read TGTGCTAGTGGAGGAGTCCCGGGACAGGGTAATGGCTACACCTTC.

A single count supports this clone. This chain joins TRBV27 and TRBJ2-1, with a weak D call TRBD2 (6 bases). V shed 4 bases and J shed 8 bases, with 12 bases lying between them. The CDR3 is made up of 13 amino acids. Germline lookup yields CDR1 MNHEY and CDR2 SMNVEV (reference sequence). The CDR3 bases are TGTGCCAGCAGTTCCCGACTAGGGTATGAGCAGTTCTTC. Its translation: CASSSRLGYEQFF.

The V gene is TRBV19, the J gene TRBJ2-3; 7 bases map to TRBD2. Germline V gene data show CDR1 as LNHDA and CDR2 as SQIVND (reference sequence). The trim removed 4 bases at V and 0 bases at J, leaving 7 bases unmatched. The CDR3 length is 16 residues. In DNA form, the CDR3 reads TGTGCCAGTAGTAGCACTAGCGCCCCTAGCACAGATACGCAGTATTTT. Encoded protein: CASSSTSAPSTDTQYF.

This chain joins TRBV19 and TRBJ1-3; possible D gene TRBD1, 5 bases. V was clipped by 9 bases and J by 0 bases, with 12 bases between them. This CDR3 comprises 14 residues. Per the germline V gene, CDR1 is LNHDA and CDR2 is SQIVND (reference sequence). CDR3: CASRAGGSGNTIYF. The CDR3 region has the DNA TGTGCCAGCAGGGCGGGGGGCTCTGGAAACACCATATATTTT.

The chain links TRBV27 to TRBJ1-1; 8 positions agree with TRBD1. The ends lost 2 bases at V and 5 bases at J; junction bases unmatched: 4. The CDR3 covers 14 residues. CDR1 is MNHEY, CDR2 SMNVEV, per germline (reference sequence). DNA for the CDR3: TGTGCCAGCAGTTTACGGGGACAGGTGACTGAAGCTTTCTTT. It specifies CASSLRGQVTEAFF.

The chain combines TRBV6-5 with TRBJ1-3, with 9 bases lining up with TRBD1. CDR3 size: 15 residues. CDR1 and CDR2 (germline): MNHEY, SVGAGI. The junction had 6 bases not matched to a gene; V was cut back by 6 bases and J by 3 bases. The CDR3 sequence is CASRQGAYVGNTIYF. In DNA form, the CDR3 reads TGTGCCAGCAGACAGGGGGCATATGTTGGAAACACCATATATTTT.

This clone came up a few times. The chain recombines TRBV5-1 with TRBJ1-1; D perhaps matches TRBD1 (6 bases). V was cut by 0 bases and J by 0 bases, with 15 bases left in between. CDR1 is SGHRS and CDR2 is YFSETQ in the germline V gene. This CDR3 is 17 amino acids long. CDR3 in DNA: TGCGCCAGCAGCTTGGCCCTCACGAGGGGGATGAACACTGAAGCTTTCTTT. It specifies CASSLALTRGMNTEAFF. Filled out from reference TRBV5-1 and TRBJ1-1, the complete variable domain reads KAGVTQTPRYLIKTRGQQVTLSCSPISGHRSVSWYQQTPGQGLQFLFEYFSETQRNKGNFPGRFSGRQFSNSRSEMNVSTLELGDSALYLCASSLALTRGMNTEAFFGQGTRLTVV.

The rearrangement uses TRBV5-4 and TRBJ1-1, with 7 positions matching TRBD1. The CDR3 has 15 amino acids. CDR1 SGHNT and CDR2 YYREEE come from the germline V gene (reference sequence). Germline trimming cut 4 bases from V and 0 bases from J; bases unmatched to any gene: 6. CDR3 loop: CASSPKGGMNTEAFF. The DNA for the CDR3 is TGTGCCAGCAGCCCTAAAGGGGGCATGAACACTGAAGCTTTCTTT.

This chain connects TRBV6-1 to TRBJ2-1; perhaps TRBD1 as D (6 bases). V dropped 2 bases and J dropped 4 bases, with 15 bases sitting between them. Germline loops: CDR1 MNHNS, CDR2 SASEGT. CDR3 size: 16 residues. The CDR3 region is CASSEFQDRPYNEQFF. CDR3 nucleotide sequence: TGTGCCAGCAGTGAATTTCAGGACAGACCTTACAATGAGCAGTTCTTC.

This rearrangement joins TRBV5-4 to TRBJ2-2, with a possible D match to TRBD2 (7 bases). The germline V gene has CDR1 SGHNT and CDR2 YYREEE (reference sequence). The CDR3 runs to 15 residues. V lost 0 bases to trimming and J lost 4 bases, with 10 bases between them. The CDR3, as DNA: TGTGCCAGCAGCTTGGGCGGGGGCCCCACCGGGGAGCTGTTTTTT. Protein product: CASSLGGGPTGELFF.

The rearrangement uses TRBV3-1 (or the pseudogene TRBV3-2) and TRBJ1-3; maybe TRBD1 (6 bases). Germline lookup yields CDR1 LGHDT and CDR2 YNNKEL (reference sequence). This CDR3 is built from 13 residues. V was cut by 5 bases and J by 4 bases, with 9 bases left in between. The CDR3 reads CASSFGQGNTIYF. CDR3 coding DNA: TGTGCCAGCAGCTTCGGACAGGGAAACACCATATATTTT.

The chain uses TRBV4-1 and TRBJ2-1; D is perhaps TRBD1 (6 bases). In germline, CDR1 is MGHRA, CDR2 YSYEKL. Trimming took off 4 bases at V and 6 bases at J, with 22 bases between the two ends. CDR3 length: 17 residues. The CDR3: CASSPQATGTFSNEQFF. The CDR3 coding sequence is TGCGCCAGCAGCCCCCAAGCGACAGGAACCTTCAGCAATGAGCAGTTCTTC.

The chain has TRBV4-1 and TRBJ2-3; D may be TRBD1 (6 bases). The CDR3 has 16 residues. The germline gives CDR1 MGHRA, CDR2 YSYEKL. With 4 bases removed from V and 0 bases from J, the gap between germline ends came to 14 bases. In DNA, the CDR3 is TGCGCCAGCAGCCGAGGACAGCTACTAAGCACAGATACGCAGTATTTT. Its translation: CASSRGQLLSTDTQYF.

The CDR3, as DNA: TGTGCCAGCAGCTTGCGCCCGGTGGCCTATAATTCACCCCTCCACTTT. Protein product: CASSLRPVAYNSPLHF. The V and J genes are TRBV5-4 and TRBJ1-6; no firm D call. V lost 1 base and J 2 bases, leaving 10 bases between the germline ends. This CDR3 has 16 amino acids. Germline CDR1 reads SGHNT; CDR2 reads YYREEE (reference sequence).